This T cell receptor beta chain emerged from a study of blood T cell repertoires in COVID-19. The CDR3 length is 15 residues. The germline V gene encodes CDR1 SGHNT and CDR2 YYREEE (reference sequence). V was cut by 0 bases and J by 2 bases, with 9 bases left in between. The authors' processing: Estimates of nucleated cell counts were drawn from the amplification of reference gene primers. Sequencing was performed with immunoSEQ multiplex PCR; in TCRdb, only in-frame clones are kept and a portion is missing. V and J calls and clone size are those listed in that table; D and trimming were worked out from the DNA. The sample shows 110,000 or so clones, more than 80% of them seen only once.

The rearrangement joins TRBV5-4 to TRBJ1-3; D is ambiguous. This TCR came from a woman aged 40 to 50 with acute or convalescent COVID-19. The sequenced sample was peripheral blood. The CDR3 DNA reads TGTGCCAGCAGCTTGGATACTTTAGCTGGAAACACCATATATTTT. This gives the protein CASSLDTLAGNTIYF.